Each of the 26 T cell receptor beta chains below was sequenced from the same sample in a study of PD-L1 blockade in urothelial cancer. Clones were read by immunoSEQ multiplex PCR, and TCRdb kept only the in-frame ones, dropping some. Counted here are fewer than 25,000 clones, around 88% occurring once; the ten biggest clones make up just over 3%. This specimen consisted of PBMCs, obtained around atezolizumab (anti-PD-L1) treatment. The receptors were gathered from a man aged 50-60 years with urothelial cancer.

The CDR3 coding sequence is TGTGCCAGTAGTATAGAAGACACCAATCAGCCCCAGCATTTT. This translates into CASSIEDTNQPQHF. This chain links TRBV19 with TRBJ1-5; unclear D gene. Per germline, CDR1 LNHDA and CDR2 SQIVND (reference sequence). V lost 0 bases, J lost 3 bases, and 6 bases lay in between. CDR3 size: 14 residues.

The chain joins TRBV5-5 to TRBJ1-2; 8 bases agree with TRBD1. Trimming removed 4 bases from V and 3 bases from J; junction bases left unmatched: 2. This CDR3 has 13 amino acids. CDR1 and CDR2 from the germline V gene are SGHKS and YYEKEE (reference sequence). CDR3 nucleotides: TGTGCCAGCAGCCCGACAGGGGACTATGGCTACACCTTC. Protein product: CASSPTGDYGYTF.

This chain joins TRBV6-5 and TRBJ1-2; no clear D. The V end lost 5 bases, the J end lost 4 bases, and 17 bases lay between the germline ends. CDR1 is MNHEY and CDR2 is SVGAGI in the germline V gene. CDR3 length: 15 amino acids. The CDR3 spells CASSKNSVVFYGYTF. The DNA for the CDR3 is TGTGCCAGCAGTAAAAACTCGGTCGTCTTCTATGGCTACACCTTC.

The genes are TRBV6-1 and TRBJ1-5; maybe TRBD1 (5 bases). Germline-derived CDR1 and CDR2 are MNHNS and SASEGT. Trimming removed 3 bases from V and 3 bases from J, with 12 bases in between. This CDR3 is 15 amino acids long. The DNA of the CDR3 is TGTGCCAGCAGTGATACCCAGGGTTACAATCAGCCCCAGCATTTT. Translating gives CASSDTQGYNQPQHF.

V is TRBV5-8 and J is TRBJ2-1; D is perhaps TRBD1 (6 bases). Trimming left V 4 bases short and J 1 base short, with 12 bases between. Germline V lookup: CDR1 SGHTS, CDR2 YDEGEE. The CDR3 consists of 15 residues. CDR3 amino acids: CASSNGTLSYNEQFF. The CDR3 DNA follows: TGTGCCAGCAGCAACGGGACACTTTCCTACAATGAGCAGTTCTTC. Full variable domain (outside the CDR3, taken from reference TRBV5-8 and TRBJ2-1): EAGVTQSPTHLIKTRGQQATLRCSPISGHTSVYWYQQALGLGLQFLLWYDEGEERNRGNFPPRFSGRQFPNYSSELNVNALELEDSALYLCASSNGTLSYNEQFFGPGTRLTVL.

The chain joins TRBV19 to TRBJ2-7; TRBD2 matches 7 bases. Trimming at V came to 3 bases and at J to 0 bases, leaving 2 bases not matched to a gene. The CDR3 runs to 14 residues. Germline values: CDR1 LNHDA, CDR2 SQIVND (reference sequence). The DNA of the CDR3 is TGTGCCAGTAGTATCGGGGGGTTCTCCTACGAGCAGTACTTC. Translation gives CASSIGGFSYEQYF.

J is TRBJ2-7 and V is TRBV30; 11 positions match TRBD1. V lost 5 bases, J lost 4 bases, and 4 bases stayed unmatched. The CDR3 extends over 13 amino acids. Germline V gene sequence: CDR1 GTSNPN, CDR2 SVGIG (reference sequence). CDR3 protein: CAWERDRGYEQYF. CDR3 DNA: TGTGCCTGGGAGAGGGACAGGGGGTACGAGCAGTACTTC.

The sample holds one count of this clone. V usage is TRBV19 and J usage is TRBJ2-7; D perhaps matches TRBD1 (5 bases). This CDR3 spans 13 amino acids. V was shortened by 5 bases and J by 5 bases, with 13 bases between the two germline ends. Looked up from germline, CDR1 is LNHDA and CDR2 is SQIVND (reference sequence). The CDR3 nucleotides read TGTGCCAGTAGTCTCCGGCAGGGCCACGAGCAGTACTTC. Its translation is CASSLRQGHEQYF.

V usage is TRBV6-1 and J usage is TRBJ1-2; 8 bases align to TRBD1. Germline values: CDR1 MNHNS, CDR2 SASEGT. The CDR3 contains 14 residues. The V segment lost 9 bases and the J segment 0 bases; nucleotides outside the gene matches: 6. CDR3 DNA sequence: TGTGCCAGTACCGGGACAGGATCTAACTATGGCTACACCTTC. It is translated as CASTGTGSNYGYTF.

The rearrangement joins TRBV29-1 to TRBJ2-7; D unresolved. Looked up from germline, CDR1 is SQVTM and CDR2 is ANQGSEA. The CDR3 runs to 11 residues. The V gene lost 5 bases and the J gene lost 3 bases, with 8 bases spanning the gap. CDR3 bases: TGCAGCGTTCAGGCAGTCTACGAGCAGTACTTC. Translating gives CSVQAVYEQYF.

This clone was observed a single time. The chain combines TRBV14 with TRBJ2-7; D possibly corresponds to TRBD2 (5 bases). The CDR3 runs to 14 residues. Germline CDR1 reads SGHDN; CDR2 reads FVKESK. Trimming pared 1 base from V and 6 bases from J, leaving 13 bases between. CDR3 in amino acids: CASSQVASWGEQYF. The CDR3 DNA sequence: TGTGCCAGCAGCCAAGTAGCGTCATGGGGCGAGCAGTACTTC. The full variable domain, completed using reference TRBV14 and TRBJ2-7, is EAGVTQFPSHSVIEKGQTVTLRCDPISGHDNLYWYRRVMGKEIKFLLHFVKESKQDESGMPNNRFLAERTGGTYSTLKVQPAELEDSGVYFCASSQVASWGEQYFGPGTRLTVT.

As for this clone: Other DNA variants within this sample encode the same CDR3. The rearrangement links TRBV7-9 to TRBJ2-7; no firm D call. Germline CDR1 SEHNR, CDR2 FQNEAQ (reference sequence). V was trimmed by 2 bases and J by 7 bases, leaving 6 bases between them. The CDR3 is made up of 11 amino acids. This chain's CDR3 is CASSLHYEQYF. CDR3 sequence (DNA): TGTGCCAGCAGCTTACACTATGAGCAGTACTTC.

The count of this clone is one. This chain connects TRBV30 to TRBJ2-6, with 8 bases that match TRBD1. Looked up from germline, CDR1 is GTSNPN and CDR2 is SVGIG (reference sequence). J was trimmed by 13 bases and V by 5 bases; bases with no gene match: 10. CDR3 length: 13 amino acids. The CDR3 here is CAWDADRGQVLTF. In DNA, the CDR3 is TGTGCCTGGGACGCCGACAGGGGCCAGGTCCTGACTTTC.

The chain joins TRBV28 to TRBJ2-1, with TRBD2 identical over 13 bases. The CDR3 covers 15 residues. Germline V gene sequence: CDR1 MDHEN, CDR2 SYDVKM. J lost 6 bases, V lost 6 bases, and 5 bases had no gene match. The CDR3 is CASRTTSGRINEQFF. The CDR3 nucleotides are TGTGCCAGCAGAACGACTAGCGGGAGGATCAATGAGCAGTTCTTC.

This chain links TRBV15 with TRBJ2-5; D possibly corresponds to TRBD2 (5 bases). Germline CDR1 LNHNV, CDR2 YYDKDF (reference sequence). V was clipped by 7 bases and J by 0 bases, with 15 bases between them. The CDR3 covers 15 residues. The CDR3 nucleotides read TGTGCCACCAACACCGTGGGAGCCGACCAAGAGACCCAGTACTTC. The encoded protein is CATNTVGADQETQYF.

V is TRBV28 and J is TRBJ2-6; D perhaps matches TRBD1 (5 bases). With 3 bases removed from V and 0 bases from J, the gap between germline ends came to 12 bases. CDR1 MDHEN and CDR2 SYDVKM come from the germline V gene. This CDR3 comprises 17 residues. CDR3 in amino acids: CASSFKGPPSGANVLTF. The CDR3 DNA sequence: TGTGCCAGCAGTTTCAAGGGGCCCCCCTCTGGGGCCAACGTCCTGACTTTC.

The CDR3 sequence is CASSSSYGQYQETQYF. For the CDR3, the DNA is TGTGCCAGCAGCTCCTCTTATGGCCAGTATCAAGAGACCCAGTACTTC. The V call is TRBV11-2, the J call TRBJ2-5; no firm D call. V dropped 4 bases and J dropped 2 bases, with 17 bases sitting between them. CDR3 length: 16 residues. CDR1 and CDR2 (germline): SGHAT, FQNNGV.

This clone occurred a few times. The chain joins TRBV27 to TRBJ2-7, with 7 positions matching TRBD1. CDR1 is MNHEY, CDR2 SMNVEV, per germline (reference sequence). The CDR3 sequence is 13 residues long. V gave up 4 bases and J gave up 6 bases; unmatched junction bases: 6. CDR3: CASSYRGPGEQYF. Written as DNA, the CDR3 is TGTGCCAGCAGTTACAGGGGTCCTGGCGAGCAGTACTTC.

The chain combines TRBV11-2 with TRBJ2-3; 9 positions agree with TRBD1. CDR1 is SGHAT, CDR2 FQNNGV, per germline. V lost 6 bases to trimming and J lost 2 bases; unmatched junction nucleotides: 12. There are 17 residues in the CDR3. CDR3 sequence reads: CASSRRPGTGNTDTQYF. The CDR3 DNA sequence: TGTGCCAGCAGTCGGCGCCCCGGGACAGGGAACACAGATACGCAGTATTTT. Full variable domain (rest looked up from reference TRBV11-2 and TRBJ2-3): EAGVAQSPRYKIIEKRQSVAFWCNPISGHATLYWYQQILGQGPKLLIQFQNNGVVDDSQLPKDRFSAERLKGVDSTLKIQPAKLEDSAVYLCASSRRPGTGNTDTQYFGPGTRLTVL.

This clone appeared a single time. V usage is TRBV7-2 and J usage is TRBJ2-6; possibly TRBD1 for D (6 bases). V lost 5 bases to trimming and J lost 1 base, with 12 bases between them. CDR1 is SGHTA and CDR2 is FQGNSA in the germline V gene. The CDR3 length is 16 residues. The CDR3 region is CASSTGSLSGANVLTF. CDR3 coding DNA: TGTGCCAGCAGCACAGGGAGTCTGTCTGGGGCCAACGTCCTGACTTTC.

The chain couples TRBV18 to TRBJ2-7; 12 positions agree with TRBD2. CDR1 and CDR2 from the germline V gene are KGHSH and LQKENI. The CDR3 extends over 14 amino acids. The J segment lost 7 bases and the V segment lost 5 bases, leaving 6 bases of the junction unmatched. In DNA, the CDR3 is TGTGCCAGCTCATCAATTGGGACTAGCGGGGAGCAGTACTTC. Protein sequence: CASSSIGTSGEQYF.

The gene calls are TRBV6-5 and TRBJ2-1, with 13 nucleotides matching TRBD2. This CDR3 is built from 13 residues. Trimming at V came to 4 bases and at J to 10 bases, leaving 1 base not matched to a gene. The germline gives CDR1 MNHEY, CDR2 SVGAGI. DNA of the CDR3: TGTGCCAGCAGTTGGGGACTAGCGGGGGAGCAGTTCTTC. Protein product: CASSWGLAGEQFF.

The chain combines TRBV27 with TRBJ2-5, with 14 bases that match TRBD2. Germline V CDR1 and CDR2: MNHEY, SMNVEV (reference sequence). This CDR3 spans 18 amino acids. V lost 5 bases, J lost 2 bases, and 10 bases stayed unmatched. The DNA for the CDR3 is TGTGCCAGCAGTCCCGGGACTAGCGGGAGACTTATGCAAGAGACCCAGTACTTC. It codes for CASSPGTSGRLMQETQYF.

This rearrangement joins TRBV5-1 to TRBJ2-1, with D possibly TRBD1 on 6 matching bases. The CDR3 runs to 14 residues. V gave up 6 bases and J gave up 5 bases, with 15 bases separating them. Germline CDR1 SGHRS, CDR2 YFSETQ. CDR3 sequence reads: CASNPTGGNNEQFF. CDR3 nucleotide sequence: TGCGCCAGCAACCCGACAGGTGGAAACAATGAGCAGTTCTTC. Together with reference TRBV5-1 and TRBJ2-1, the CDR3 gives the full variable domain: KAGVTQTPRYLIKTRGQQVTLSCSPISGHRSVSWYQQTPGQGLQFLFEYFSETQRNKGNFPGRFSGRQFSNSRSEMNVSTLELGDSALYLCASNPTGGNNEQFFGPGTRLTVL.

This chain connects TRBV5-1 to TRBJ2-3; D is uncertain. The CDR3 is 12 residues long. V lost 5 bases to trimming and J lost 9 bases, with 13 bases between them. From germline, CDR1 is SGHRS and CDR2 YFSETQ. CDR3 sequence: CASRPTQETQYF. CDR3 nucleotide sequence: TGCGCCAGCAGGCCAACCCAAGAGACGCAGTATTTT.

The V call is TRBV5-6, the J call TRBJ1-5, with TRBD1 as a possible D gene (6 bases). Trimming took off 4 bases at V and 1 base at J, with 12 bases between the two ends. CDR3 size: 15 residues. Germline CDR1 and CDR2: SGHDT and YYEEEE. CDR3 sequence reads: CASSKDSASNQPQHF. Written as DNA, the CDR3 is TGTGCCAGCAGCAAGGACAGTGCGAGCAATCAGCCCCAGCATTTT.